A selection of T cell receptor beta chains follows, all from one sample in a study of T cells in Graves' hyperthyroidism and ophthalmopathy. TCRdb reprocessed the multiplex PCR reads via MiXCR and lists one record per CDR3 protein. This repertoire shows some 800,000 distinct CDR3 sequences, over 35% found once; its top ten account for 7.5% to 9.5%. The source material was blood. The receptor source for this set is a man younger than 35 with Graves' hyperthyroidism. Both conserved end residues are trimmed from each CDR3. D genes are given only for firm matches. The size field is filled for only some rows; it gives once, few, many or a size class.

D gene,clone size,V gene,CDR3 protein
TRBD1,.,TRBV12-3/TRBV12-4,ASSFQGGSNQPQH
.,.,TRBV7-2,ASSSVAGSSGNSPLH
.,many,TRBV15,ATSRVRGSTDTQY
TRBD1,.,TRBV29-1,SVAGTGDQPQH
.,many,TRBV29-1,STRGQGGHEQY
TRBD2,.,TRBV9,ASSASGYTGELF
.,.,TRBV20-1,SAHRTATWEKLF
TRBD1,few,TRBV20-1,SAGYRDRGNQPQH
TRBD1,.,TRBV9,ASSVGPDRVDSPLH
TRBD1,many,TRBV29-1,SVVAGGTEAF
.,.,TRBV6-5,ASSDVRGDYEQY
TRBD1,.,TRBV27,ASRPYRGNQPQH
.,few,TRBV6-6,ASSPTRGSEQY
TRBD2,.,TRBV6-1,ASGETGLAGGETQY
.,.,TRBV20-1,SARAPRGTNTEAF
.,many,TRBV2,ASGSDSYEQY
TRBD2,few,TRBV7-2,ASSQDRNGRYQETQY
.,.,TRBV5-1,ASTYGAGSGNTIY
TRBD1,.,TRBV11-1,ASSWVQGATGELF
.,many,TRBV7-2,ASSLEANRETQY
.,.,TRBV5-1,ASSLDPGFEQY
.,.,TRBV29-1,SVGGAGREAF
.,.,TRBV2,ASSDHGLEETQH
.,.,TRBV19,ASSPAGSRSGNTIY